Described below is a single T cell receptor (beta chain) sequence and its context. Its antigen is undetermined. The record originates from a study of T cells after yellow fever vaccination. This CDR3 spans 14 amino acids. Trimming cost V 4 bases and J 6 bases; bases outside gene matches: 6. CDR1 is SQVTM and CDR2 is ANQGSEA in the germline V gene. Template switching with 5'RACE generated the TCR cDNA and added a universal primer site and UMIs. Each CDR3 protein is one row after TCRdb ran MiXCR on the 5' RACE reads. The data hold under 200,000 distinct CDR3 sequences, with 9.5% to 11% observed a single time. General study findings and limits: The study re-detected most primary-vaccination clones after the booster (roughly 96% CD4, just over 85% CD8).

This chain joins TRBV29-1 and TRBJ2-3; 11 nucleotides line up with TRBD2. The sequence derives from a man aged 18 to 29 who received the YFV17D yellow fever vaccine. The source was CD8+ T cells sorted from PBMCs, collected 15 days after the yellow fever booster vaccination. CDR3 sequence reads: CSVVLAGGQDTQYF. CDR3 DNA: TGCAGCGTTGTTCTAGCGGGGGGCCAGGATACGCAGTATTTT.